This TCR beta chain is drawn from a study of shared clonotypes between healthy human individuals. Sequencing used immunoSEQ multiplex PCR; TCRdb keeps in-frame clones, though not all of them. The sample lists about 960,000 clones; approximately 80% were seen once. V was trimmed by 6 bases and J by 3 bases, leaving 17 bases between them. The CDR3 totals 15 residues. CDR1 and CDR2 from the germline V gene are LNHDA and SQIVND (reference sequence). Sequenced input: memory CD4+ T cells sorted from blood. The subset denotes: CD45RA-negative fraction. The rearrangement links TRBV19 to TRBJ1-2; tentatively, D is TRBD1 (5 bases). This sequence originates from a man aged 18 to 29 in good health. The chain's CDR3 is CASSAPRVSDYGYTF. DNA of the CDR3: TGTGCCAGTAGCGCCCCCAGGGTTTCGGACTATGGCTACACCTTC.